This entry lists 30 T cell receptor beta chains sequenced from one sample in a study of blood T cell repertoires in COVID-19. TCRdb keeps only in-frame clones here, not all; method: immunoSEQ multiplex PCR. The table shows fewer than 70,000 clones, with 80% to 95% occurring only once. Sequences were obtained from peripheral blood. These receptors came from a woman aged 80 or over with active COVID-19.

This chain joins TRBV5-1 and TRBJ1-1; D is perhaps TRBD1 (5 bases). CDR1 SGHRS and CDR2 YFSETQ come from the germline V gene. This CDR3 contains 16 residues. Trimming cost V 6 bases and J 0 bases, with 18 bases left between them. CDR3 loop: CASTGDPEGMNTEAFF. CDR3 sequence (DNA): TGCGCCAGCACCGGGGACCCGGAGGGTATGAACACTGAAGCTTTCTTT.

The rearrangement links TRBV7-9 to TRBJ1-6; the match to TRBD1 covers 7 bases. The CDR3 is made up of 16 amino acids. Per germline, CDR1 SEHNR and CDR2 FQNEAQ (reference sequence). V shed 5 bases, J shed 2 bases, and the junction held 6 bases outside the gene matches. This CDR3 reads CASSTTGSTYNSPLHF. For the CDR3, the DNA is TGTGCCAGCAGCACGACAGGGAGCACCTATAATTCACCCCTCCACTTT.

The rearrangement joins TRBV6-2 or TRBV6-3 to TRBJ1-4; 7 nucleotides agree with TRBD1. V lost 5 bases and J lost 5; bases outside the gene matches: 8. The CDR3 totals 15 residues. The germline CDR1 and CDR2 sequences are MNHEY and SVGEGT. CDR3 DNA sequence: TGTGCCAGCAGTGGATGGACAGGTCTAAATGAAAAACTGTTTTTT. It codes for CASSGWTGLNEKLFF.

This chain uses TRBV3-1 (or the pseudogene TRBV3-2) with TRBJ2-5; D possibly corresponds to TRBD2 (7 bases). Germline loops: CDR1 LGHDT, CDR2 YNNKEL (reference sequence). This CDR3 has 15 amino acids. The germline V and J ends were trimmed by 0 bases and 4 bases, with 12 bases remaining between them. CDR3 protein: CASSQDPGGGETQYF. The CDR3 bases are TGTGCCAGCAGCCAAGATCCGGGGGGCGGAGAGACCCAGTACTTC.

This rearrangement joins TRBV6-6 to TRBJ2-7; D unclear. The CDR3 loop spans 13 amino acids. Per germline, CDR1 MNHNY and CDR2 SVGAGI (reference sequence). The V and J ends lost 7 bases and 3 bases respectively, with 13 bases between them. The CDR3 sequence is CASTYASGYEQYF. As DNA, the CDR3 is TGTGCCAGCACCTATGCATCGGGCTACGAGCAGTACTTC.

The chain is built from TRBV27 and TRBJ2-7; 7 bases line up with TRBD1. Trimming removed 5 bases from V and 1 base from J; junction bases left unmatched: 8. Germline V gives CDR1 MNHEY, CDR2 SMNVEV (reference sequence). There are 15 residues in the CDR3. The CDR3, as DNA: TGTGCCAGCAGTCCCAGGGACAGACTATCCTACGAGCAGTACTTC. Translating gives CASSPRDRLSYEQYF.

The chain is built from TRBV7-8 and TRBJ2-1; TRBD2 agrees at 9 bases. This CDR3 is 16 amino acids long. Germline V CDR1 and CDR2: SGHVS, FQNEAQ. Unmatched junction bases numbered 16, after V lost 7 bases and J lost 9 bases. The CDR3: CASTLGGREGRSEQFF. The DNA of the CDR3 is TGTGCCAGCACCCTCGGAGGGCGGGAGGGCCGGAGTGAGCAGTTCTTC.

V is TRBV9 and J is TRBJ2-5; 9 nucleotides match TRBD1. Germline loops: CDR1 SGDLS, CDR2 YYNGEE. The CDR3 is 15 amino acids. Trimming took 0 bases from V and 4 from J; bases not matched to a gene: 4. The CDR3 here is CASSVGTGGAETQYF. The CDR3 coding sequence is TGTGCCAGCAGCGTAGGTACAGGGGGCGCAGAGACCCAGTACTTC.

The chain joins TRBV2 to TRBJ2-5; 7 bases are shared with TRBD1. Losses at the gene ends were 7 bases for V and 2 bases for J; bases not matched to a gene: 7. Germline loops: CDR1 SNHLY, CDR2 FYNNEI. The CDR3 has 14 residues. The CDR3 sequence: CASTGQVGQETQYF. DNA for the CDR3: TGTGCCAGCACCGGACAGGTGGGACAAGAGACCCAGTACTTC. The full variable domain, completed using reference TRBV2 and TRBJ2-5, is EPEVTQTPSHQVTQMGQEVILRCVPISNHLYFYWYRQILGQKVEFLVSFYNNEISEKSEIFDDQFSVERPDGSNFTLKIRSTKLEDSAMYFCASTGQVGQETQYFGPGTRLLVL.

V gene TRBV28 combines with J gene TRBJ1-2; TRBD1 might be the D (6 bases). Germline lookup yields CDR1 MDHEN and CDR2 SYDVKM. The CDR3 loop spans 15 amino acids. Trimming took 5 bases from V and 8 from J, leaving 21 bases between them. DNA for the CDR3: TGTGCCAGCAGTGCCCCCCCCAGGGGCTCGGGGGGCTACACCTTC. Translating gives CASSAPPRGSGGYTF.

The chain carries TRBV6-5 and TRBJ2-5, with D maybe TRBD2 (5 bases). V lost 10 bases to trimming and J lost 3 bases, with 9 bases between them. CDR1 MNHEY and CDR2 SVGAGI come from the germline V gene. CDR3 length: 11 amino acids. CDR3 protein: CANGVEETQYF. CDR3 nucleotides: TGTGCCAACGGGGTAGAAGAGACCCAGTACTTC.

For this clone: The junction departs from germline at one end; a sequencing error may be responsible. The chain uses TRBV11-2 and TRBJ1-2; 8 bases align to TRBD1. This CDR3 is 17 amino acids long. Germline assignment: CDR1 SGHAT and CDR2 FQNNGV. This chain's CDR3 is CASSLEPGQGTNYGYTF. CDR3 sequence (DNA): TGTGCCAGCAGCCTAGAACCAGGACAGGGAACCAACTATGGCTACACCTTC.

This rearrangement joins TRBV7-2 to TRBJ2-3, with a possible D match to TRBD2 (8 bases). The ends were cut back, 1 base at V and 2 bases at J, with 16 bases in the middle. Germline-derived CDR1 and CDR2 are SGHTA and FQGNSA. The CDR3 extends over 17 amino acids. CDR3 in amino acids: CASSLVGGGQTTDTQYF. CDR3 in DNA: TGTGCCAGCAGCTTAGTCGGGGGGGGACAGACCACAGATACGCAGTATTTT.

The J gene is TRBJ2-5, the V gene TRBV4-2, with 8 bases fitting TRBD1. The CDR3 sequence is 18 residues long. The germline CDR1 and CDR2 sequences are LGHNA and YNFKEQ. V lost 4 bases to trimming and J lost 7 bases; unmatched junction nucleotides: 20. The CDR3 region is CASSPHLEDREGRLTQYF. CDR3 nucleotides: TGTGCCAGCAGCCCCCATCTGGAGGACAGGGAAGGTCGGTTGACCCAGTACTTC.

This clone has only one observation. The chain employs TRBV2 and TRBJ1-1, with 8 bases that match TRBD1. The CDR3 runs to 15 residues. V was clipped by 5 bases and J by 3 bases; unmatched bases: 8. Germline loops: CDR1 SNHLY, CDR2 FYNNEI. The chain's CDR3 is CASSKETGEDTEAFF. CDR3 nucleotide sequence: TGTGCCAGCAGTAAAGAGACAGGGGAGGACACTGAAGCTTTCTTT. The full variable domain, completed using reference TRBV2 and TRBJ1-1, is EPEVTQTPSHQVTQMGQEVILRCVPISNHLYFYWYRQILGQKVEFLVSFYNNEISEKSEIFDDQFSVERPDGSNFTLKIRSTKLEDSAMYFCASSKETGEDTEAFFGQGTRLTVV.

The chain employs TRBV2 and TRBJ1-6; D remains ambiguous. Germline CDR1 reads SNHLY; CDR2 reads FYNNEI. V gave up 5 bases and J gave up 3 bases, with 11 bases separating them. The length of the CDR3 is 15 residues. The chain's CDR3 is CASSLTMDYNSPLHF. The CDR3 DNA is TGTGCCAGCAGTCTGACAATGGACTATAATTCACCCCTCCACTTT.

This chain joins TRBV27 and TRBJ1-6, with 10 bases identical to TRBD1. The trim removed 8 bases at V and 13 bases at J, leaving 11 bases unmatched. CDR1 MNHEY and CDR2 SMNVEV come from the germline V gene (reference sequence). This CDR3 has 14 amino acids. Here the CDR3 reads CASQTGTGEFPLHF. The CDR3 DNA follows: TGTGCCAGCCAGACCGGGACAGGGGAATTTCCCCTCCACTTT.

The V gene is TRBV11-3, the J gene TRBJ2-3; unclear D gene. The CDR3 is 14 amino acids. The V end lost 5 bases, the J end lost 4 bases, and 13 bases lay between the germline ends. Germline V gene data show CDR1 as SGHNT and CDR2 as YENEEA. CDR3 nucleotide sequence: TGTGCCAGCAGCCTTAGTAGTCTGGCAGATACGCAGTATTTT. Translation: CASSLSSLADTQYF.

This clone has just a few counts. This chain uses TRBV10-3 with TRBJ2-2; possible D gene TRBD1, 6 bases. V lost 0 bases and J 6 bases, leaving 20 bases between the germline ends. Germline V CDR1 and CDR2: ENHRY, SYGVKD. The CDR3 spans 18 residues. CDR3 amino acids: CAISESILQTGSPGELFF. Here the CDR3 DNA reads TGTGCCATCAGTGAGTCGATACTTCAGACAGGTTCTCCCGGGGAGCTGTTTTTT.

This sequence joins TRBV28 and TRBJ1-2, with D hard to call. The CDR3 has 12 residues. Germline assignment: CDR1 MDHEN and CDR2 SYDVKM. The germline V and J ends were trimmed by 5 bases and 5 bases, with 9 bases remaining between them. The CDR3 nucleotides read TGTGCCAGCAGTGCTAATACGTATGGCTACACCTTC. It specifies CASSANTYGYTF.

The CDR3 DNA sequence: TGTGCCAGCAGCCAAGATCTCGAAGCGGGGGGACCGACCCAGTACTTC. This translates into CASSQDLEAGGPTQYF. The chain is built from TRBV4-2 and TRBJ2-5, with 9 bases matching TRBD2. With 0 bases clipped from V and 7 bases from J, the junction kept 9 bases outside the gene matches. Germline V lookup: CDR1 LGHNA, CDR2 YNFKEQ. This CDR3 is built from 16 residues.

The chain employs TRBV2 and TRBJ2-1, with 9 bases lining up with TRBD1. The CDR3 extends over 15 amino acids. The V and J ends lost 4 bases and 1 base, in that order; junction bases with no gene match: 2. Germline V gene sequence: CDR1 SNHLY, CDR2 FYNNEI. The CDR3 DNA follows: TGTGCCAGCAGTGGGGGACAGGGATCCTACAATGAGCAGTTCTTC. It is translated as CASSGGQGSYNEQFF.

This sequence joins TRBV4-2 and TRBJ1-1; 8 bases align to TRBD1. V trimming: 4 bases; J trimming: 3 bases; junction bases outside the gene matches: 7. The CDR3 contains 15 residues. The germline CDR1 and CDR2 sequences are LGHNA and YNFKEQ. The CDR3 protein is CASSPDRGRHTEAFF. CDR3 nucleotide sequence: TGTGCCAGCAGCCCAGACAGGGGACGACACACTGAAGCTTTCTTT.

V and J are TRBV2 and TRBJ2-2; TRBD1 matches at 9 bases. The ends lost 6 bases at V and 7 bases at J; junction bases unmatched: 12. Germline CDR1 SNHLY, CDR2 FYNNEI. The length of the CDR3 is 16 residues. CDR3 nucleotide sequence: TGTGCCAGCAGCCGGGACAGGGACCTGGGGAGCGGGGAGCTGTTTTTT. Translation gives CASSRDRDLGSGELFF.

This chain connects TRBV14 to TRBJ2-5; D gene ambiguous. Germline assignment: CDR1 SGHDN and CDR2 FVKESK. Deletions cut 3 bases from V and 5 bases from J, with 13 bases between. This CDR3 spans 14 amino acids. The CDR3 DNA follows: TGTGCCAGCAGCCAGACATCAACCGGTGAGACCCAGTACTTC. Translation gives CASSQTSTGETQYF.

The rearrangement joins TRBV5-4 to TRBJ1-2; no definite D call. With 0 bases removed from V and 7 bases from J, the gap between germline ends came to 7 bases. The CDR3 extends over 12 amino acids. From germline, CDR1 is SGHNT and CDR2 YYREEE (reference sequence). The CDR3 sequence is CASSLDAGGYTF. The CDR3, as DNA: TGTGCCAGCAGCTTGGACGCAGGTGGCTACACCTTC.

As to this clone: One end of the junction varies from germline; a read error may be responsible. The CDR3 sequence: CASSSQRDRAF. In nucleotides, the CDR3 is TGTGCCAGCAGCTCTCAGAGGGACAGGGCTTTT. J is TRBJ1-2 and V is TRBV3-1 (or the pseudogene TRBV3-2), with TRBD1 matching 9 bases. This CDR3 has 11 residues. The germline V gene has CDR1 LGHDT and CDR2 YNNKEL (reference sequence).

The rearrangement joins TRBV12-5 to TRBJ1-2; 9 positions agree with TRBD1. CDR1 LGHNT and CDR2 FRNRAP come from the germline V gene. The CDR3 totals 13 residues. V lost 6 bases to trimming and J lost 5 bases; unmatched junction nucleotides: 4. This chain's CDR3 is CASGPGTGYGYTF. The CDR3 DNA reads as TGTGCTAGTGGGCCCGGGACAGGGTATGGCTACACCTTC.

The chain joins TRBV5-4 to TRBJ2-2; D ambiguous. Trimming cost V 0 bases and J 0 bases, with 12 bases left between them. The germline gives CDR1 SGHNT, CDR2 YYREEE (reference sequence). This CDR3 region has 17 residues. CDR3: CASSLGRRLANTGELFF. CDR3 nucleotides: TGTGCCAGCAGCTTGGGTCGTCGTCTAGCGAACACCGGGGAGCTGTTTTTT. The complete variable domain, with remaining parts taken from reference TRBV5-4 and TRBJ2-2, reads ETGVTQSPTHLIKTRGQQVTLRCSSQSGHNTVSWYQQALGQGPQFIFQYYREEENGRGNFPPRFSGLQFPNYSSELNVNALELDDSALYLCASSLGRRLANTGELFFGEGSRLTVL.

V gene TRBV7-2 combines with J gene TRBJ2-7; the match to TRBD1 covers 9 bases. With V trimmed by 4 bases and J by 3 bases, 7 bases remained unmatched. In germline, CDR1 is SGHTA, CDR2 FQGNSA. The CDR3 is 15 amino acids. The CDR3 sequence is CASSYRDREGYEQYF. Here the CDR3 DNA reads TGTGCCAGCAGCTACCGGGACAGGGAGGGCTACGAGCAGTACTTC.